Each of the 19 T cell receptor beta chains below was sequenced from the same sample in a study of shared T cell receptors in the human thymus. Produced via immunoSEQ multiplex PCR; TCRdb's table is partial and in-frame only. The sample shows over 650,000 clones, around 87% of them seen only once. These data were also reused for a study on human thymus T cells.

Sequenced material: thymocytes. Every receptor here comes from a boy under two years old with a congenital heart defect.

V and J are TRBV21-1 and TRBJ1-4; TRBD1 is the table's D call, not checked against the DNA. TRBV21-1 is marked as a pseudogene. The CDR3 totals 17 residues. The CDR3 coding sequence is TGTGCCAACCCACTGGACGACAGACGCTCGCCTAATGAAAAACTGTTTTTT. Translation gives CANPLDDRRSPNEKLFF.

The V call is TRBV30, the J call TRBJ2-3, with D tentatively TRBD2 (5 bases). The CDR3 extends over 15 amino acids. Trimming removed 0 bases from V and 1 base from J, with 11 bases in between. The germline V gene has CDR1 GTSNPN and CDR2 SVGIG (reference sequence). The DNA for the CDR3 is TGTGCCTGGAGTGTACGAGGGATCGGCACAGATACGCAGTATTTT. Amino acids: CAWSVRGIGTDTQYF.

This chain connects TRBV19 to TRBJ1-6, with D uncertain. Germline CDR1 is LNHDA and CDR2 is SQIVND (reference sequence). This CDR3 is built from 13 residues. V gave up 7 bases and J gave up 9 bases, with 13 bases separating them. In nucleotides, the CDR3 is TGTGCCAGTATTAGCGGGTCGGGTTCACCCCTCCACTTT. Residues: CASISGSGSPLHF.

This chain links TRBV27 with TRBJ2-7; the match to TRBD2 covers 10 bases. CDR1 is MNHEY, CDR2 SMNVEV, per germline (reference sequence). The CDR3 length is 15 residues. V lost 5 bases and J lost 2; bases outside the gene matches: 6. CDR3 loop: CASSPRTSGTYEQYF. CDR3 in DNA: TGTGCCAGCAGTCCGAGGACTAGCGGAACCTACGAGCAGTACTTC.

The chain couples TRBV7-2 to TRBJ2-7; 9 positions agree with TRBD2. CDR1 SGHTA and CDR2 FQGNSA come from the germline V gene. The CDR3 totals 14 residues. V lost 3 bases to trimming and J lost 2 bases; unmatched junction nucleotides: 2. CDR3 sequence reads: CASSFLAGTYEQYF. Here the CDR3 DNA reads TGTGCCAGCAGCTTCCTAGCGGGGACCTACGAGCAGTACTTC.

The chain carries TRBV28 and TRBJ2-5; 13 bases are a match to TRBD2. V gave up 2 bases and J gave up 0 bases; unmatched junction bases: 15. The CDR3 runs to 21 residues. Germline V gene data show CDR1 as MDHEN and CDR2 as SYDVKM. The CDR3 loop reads CASSLGTGLAGEFLYQETQYF. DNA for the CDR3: TGTGCCAGCAGTTTAGGTACAGGACTAGCGGGAGAGTTCTTGTACCAAGAGACCCAGTACTTC.

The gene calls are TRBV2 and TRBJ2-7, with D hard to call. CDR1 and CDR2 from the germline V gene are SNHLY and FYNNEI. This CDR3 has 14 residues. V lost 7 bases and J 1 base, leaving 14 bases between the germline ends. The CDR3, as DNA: TGTGCCAGCATCCGAACGCCTAAGTCCTACGAGCAGTACTTC. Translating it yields CASIRTPKSYEQYF.

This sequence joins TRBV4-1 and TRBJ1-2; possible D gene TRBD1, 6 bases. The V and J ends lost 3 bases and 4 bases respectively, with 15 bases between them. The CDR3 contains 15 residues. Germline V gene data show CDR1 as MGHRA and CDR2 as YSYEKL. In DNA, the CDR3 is TGCGCCAGCAGCCAGGCACCCCAGGGGAGCTATGGCTACACCTTC. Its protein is CASSQAPQGSYGYTF.

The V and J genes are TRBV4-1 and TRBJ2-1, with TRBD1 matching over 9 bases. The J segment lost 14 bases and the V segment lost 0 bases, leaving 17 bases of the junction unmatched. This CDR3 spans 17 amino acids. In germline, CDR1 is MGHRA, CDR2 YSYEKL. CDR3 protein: CASSQEIWTGEICREFF. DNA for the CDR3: TGCGCCAGCAGCCAAGAGATTTGGACAGGGGAAATCTGTAGGGAGTTCTTC.

The CDR3 bases are TGTGCCAGTGGAGCGGCGTTTAGCACAGATACGCAGTATTTT. Amino acids: CASGAAFSTDTQYF. V gene TRBV9 combines with J gene TRBJ2-3; possible D gene TRBD2, 5 bases. Deletions cut 8 bases from V and 0 bases from J, with 13 bases between. The germline V gene encodes CDR1 SGDLS and CDR2 YYNGEE. The CDR3 totals 14 residues.

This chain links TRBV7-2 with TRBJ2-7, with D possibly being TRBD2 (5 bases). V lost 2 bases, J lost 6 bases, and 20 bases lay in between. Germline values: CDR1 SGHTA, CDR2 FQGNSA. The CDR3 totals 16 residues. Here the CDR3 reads CASSLKLGLASGEQYF. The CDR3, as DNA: TGTGCCAGCAGCTTAAAATTAGGCCTAGCCTCTGGCGAGCAGTACTTC.

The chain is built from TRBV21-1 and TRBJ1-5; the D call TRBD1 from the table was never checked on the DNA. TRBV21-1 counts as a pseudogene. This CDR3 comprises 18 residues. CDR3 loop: CASSTWDRGKQGNQPQHF. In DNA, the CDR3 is TGTGCCAGCAGCACCTGGGACAGGGGAAAACAGGGCAATCAGCCCCAGCATTTT.

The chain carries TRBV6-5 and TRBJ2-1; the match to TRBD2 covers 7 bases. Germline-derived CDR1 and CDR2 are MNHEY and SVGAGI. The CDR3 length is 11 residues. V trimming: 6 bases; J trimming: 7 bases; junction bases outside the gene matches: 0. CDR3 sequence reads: CASSGRNEQFF. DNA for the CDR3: TGTGCCAGCAGCGGGAGGAATGAGCAGTTCTTC.

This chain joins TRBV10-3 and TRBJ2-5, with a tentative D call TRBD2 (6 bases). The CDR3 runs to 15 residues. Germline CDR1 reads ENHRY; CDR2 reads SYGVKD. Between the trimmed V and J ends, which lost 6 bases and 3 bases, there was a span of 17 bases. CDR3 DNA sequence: TGTGCCATCAGGGAGGCCCGCGGGGAAAAAGAGACCCAGTACTTC. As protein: CAIREARGEKETQYF.

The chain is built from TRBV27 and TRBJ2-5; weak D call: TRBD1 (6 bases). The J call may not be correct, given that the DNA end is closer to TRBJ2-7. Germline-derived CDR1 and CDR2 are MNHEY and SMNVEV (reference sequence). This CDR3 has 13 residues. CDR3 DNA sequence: TGTGCCGTCAAGGGGGTACTCGCCTACGAGCAGTACTTC. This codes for CAVKGVLAYEQYF.

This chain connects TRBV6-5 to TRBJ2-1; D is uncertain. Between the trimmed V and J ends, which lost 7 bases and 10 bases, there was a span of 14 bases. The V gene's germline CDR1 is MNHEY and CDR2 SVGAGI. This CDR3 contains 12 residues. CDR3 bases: TGTGCCAGCAACCAAGAGATGGGCGAGCAGTTCTTC. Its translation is CASNQEMGEQFF.

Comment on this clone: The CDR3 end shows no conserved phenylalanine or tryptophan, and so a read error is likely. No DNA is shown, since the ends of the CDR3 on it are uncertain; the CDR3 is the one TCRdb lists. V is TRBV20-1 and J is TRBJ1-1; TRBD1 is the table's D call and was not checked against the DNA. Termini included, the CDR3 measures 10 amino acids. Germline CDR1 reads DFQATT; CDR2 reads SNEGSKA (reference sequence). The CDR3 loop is CSARDRGDRG.

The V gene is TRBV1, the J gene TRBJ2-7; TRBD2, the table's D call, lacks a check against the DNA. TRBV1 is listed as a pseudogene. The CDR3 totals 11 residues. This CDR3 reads CTSRVLYEQYF. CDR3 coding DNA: TGCACCAGCAGGGTACTATACGAGCAGTACTTC.

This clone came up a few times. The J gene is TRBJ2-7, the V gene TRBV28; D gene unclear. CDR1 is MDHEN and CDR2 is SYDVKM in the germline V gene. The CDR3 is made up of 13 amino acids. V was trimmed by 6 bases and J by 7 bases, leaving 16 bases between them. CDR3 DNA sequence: TGTGCCAGCAGCGAGGTTATCCCGAGGGAGCAGTACTTC. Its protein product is CASSEVIPREQYF. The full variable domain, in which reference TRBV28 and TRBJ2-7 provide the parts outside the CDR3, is DVKVTQSSRYLVKRTGEKVFLECVQDMDHENMFWYRQDPGLGLRLIYFSYDVKMKEKGDIPEGYSVSREKKERFSLILESASTNQTSMYLCASSEVIPREQYFGPGTRLTVT.